The next 6 T cell receptor beta chains were all read from a single sample in a study of early T cells in non-severe SARS-CoV-2 infection. One entry per CDR3 protein results from TCRdb running MiXCR on the 5' RACE reads. Found here are about 69,000 distinct CDR3 sequences, about 9% of them singletons; the top ten hold 5.9%. Sequencing was done on a sample of whole blood. The receptors were sampled from an adult who was a healthcare worker with PCR-confirmed SARS-CoV-2 infection or an uninfected control (not recorded which).

This clonotype was observed many times. J is TRBJ1-5 and V is TRBV14; D unclear. Germline V lookup: CDR1 SGHDN, CDR2 FVKESK. Trimming removed 0 bases from V and 9 bases from J, with 6 bases in between. The CDR3 contains 12 residues. The CDR3 loop reads CASSQDLGPQHF. The CDR3, as DNA: TGTGCCAGCAGCCAAGATCTGGGGCCCCAGCATTTT.

This clonotype was seen at least ten times. This chain joins TRBV10-2 and TRBJ2-1; D call uncertain. Germline CDR1 is WSHSY and CDR2 is SAAADI. CDR3 length equals 12 residues. Trimming took 0 bases from V and 5 from J, leaving 2 bases between them. CDR3 protein: CASSESDNEQFF. The CDR3 nucleotides are TGCGCCAGCAGTGAGTCGGACAATGAGCAGTTCTTC.

The chain carries TRBV20-1 and TRBJ2-1; possibly TRBD1 or TRBD2 for D (6 bases each). This CDR3 is 13 amino acids long. Germline CDR1 is DFQATT and CDR2 is SNEGSKA (reference sequence). With 7 bases removed from V and 3 bases from J, the gap between germline ends came to 13 bases. For the CDR3, the DNA is TGCAGTGTATGGGGGGCGGGCTACAATGAGCAGTTCTTC. Translated, it gives CSVWGAGYNEQFF.

This chain connects TRBV7-9 to TRBJ2-7; D unclear. Germline loops: CDR1 SEHNR, CDR2 FQNEAQ (reference sequence). The CDR3 sequence is 11 residues long. V was pared by 1 base and J by 7 bases, with 5 bases between. CDR3 amino acids: CASSLEREQYF. The CDR3 DNA reads as TGTGCCAGCAGCTTAGAGAGGGAGCAGTACTTC.

This clonotype was found many times. V is TRBV19 and J is TRBJ2-2; D is ambiguous. Germline V CDR1 and CDR2: LNHDA, SQIVND (reference sequence). The V end lost 4 bases, the J end lost 7 bases, and 13 bases lay between the germline ends. There are 14 residues in the CDR3. Here the CDR3 DNA reads TGTGCCAGTAGTACCGATTGGGTGGGCGGGGAGCTGTTTTTT. Its translation: CASSTDWVGGELFF.

This clonotype was picked up a small number of times. V usage is TRBV5-8 and J usage is TRBJ1-2, with a weak D call TRBD1 (5 bases). CDR1 is SGHTS and CDR2 is YDEGEE in the germline V gene. V was pared by 4 bases and J by 4 bases, with 14 bases between. The CDR3 is 14 residues long. The DNA of the CDR3 is TGTGCCAGCAGCCTCTCGGGACCGCCCTATGGCTACACCTTC. The encoded protein is CASSLSGPPYGYTF.